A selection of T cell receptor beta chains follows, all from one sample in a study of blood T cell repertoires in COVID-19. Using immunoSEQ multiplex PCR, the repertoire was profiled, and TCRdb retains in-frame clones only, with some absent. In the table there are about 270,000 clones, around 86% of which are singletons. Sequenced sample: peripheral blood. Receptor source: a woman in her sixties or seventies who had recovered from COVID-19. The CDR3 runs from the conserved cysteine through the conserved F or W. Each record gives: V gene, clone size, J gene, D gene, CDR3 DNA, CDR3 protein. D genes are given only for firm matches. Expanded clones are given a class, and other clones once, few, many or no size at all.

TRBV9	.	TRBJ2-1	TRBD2	TGTGCCAGCAGCGTAAACGGCGGGGGGATCAAGAATGAGCAGTTCTTC	CASSVNGGGIKNEQFF
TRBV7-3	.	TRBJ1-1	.	TGTGCCAGCAGCTTAACCCAAGGGGGAGTGAACACTGAAGCTTTCTTT	CASSLTQGGVNTEAFF
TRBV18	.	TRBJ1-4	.	TGTGCCAGCTCAGACCGGGAGCAAAAACTGTTTTTT	CASSDREQKLFF
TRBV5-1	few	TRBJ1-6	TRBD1	TGCGCCAGCAGCTTGATCCTCGGACAGGGGGGGTCACCCCTCCACTTT	CASSLILGQGGSPLHF
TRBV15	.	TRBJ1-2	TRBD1	TGTGCCACCAGCCCGGCCGGGACAGGGGGCGGTGGCTACACCTTC	CATSPAGTGGGGYTF
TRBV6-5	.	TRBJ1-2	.	TGTGCCAGCAGTTTCTTGGACACTAACTATGGCTACACCTTC	CASSFLDTNYGYTF
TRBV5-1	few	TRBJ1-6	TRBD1	TGCGCCAGCAGGCAACAGGGGGGTCCGTCAGATTCACCCCTCCACTTT	CASRQQGGPSDSPLHF
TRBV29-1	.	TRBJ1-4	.	TGCAGCGTTCAGGCCAGGAACGAAAAACTGTTTTTT	CSVQARNEKLFF
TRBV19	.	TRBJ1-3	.	TGTGCCAGTAGTATGAGGAGGGCCTCTGGAAACACCATATATTTT	CASSMRRASGNTIYF
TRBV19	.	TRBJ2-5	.	TGTGCCAGTAGCGACCCTGGACTAACCCAAGAGACCCAGTACTTC	CASSDPGLTQETQYF
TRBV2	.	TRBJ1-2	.	TGTGCCAGCACCGAAATTCAGAGGAACTATGGCTACACCTTC	CASTEIQRNYGYTF
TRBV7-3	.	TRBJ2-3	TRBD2	TGTGCCAGCAGCCTTATAAGCGGGGACACAGATACGCAGTATTTT	CASSLISGDTDTQYF
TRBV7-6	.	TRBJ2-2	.	TGTGCCAGCAGCTTAGCGCGAGTGAACACCGGGGAGCTGTTTTTT	CASSLARVNTGELFF
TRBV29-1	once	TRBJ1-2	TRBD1	TGCAGGGCTGGACAGGACTATGGCTACACCTTC	CRAGQDYGYTF
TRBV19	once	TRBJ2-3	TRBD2	TGTGCCAGTACCAGCCCCGGGACTAGCGGGGGATATACGCAGTATTTT	CASTSPGTSGGYTQYF
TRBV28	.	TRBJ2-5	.	TGTGCCAGCAGTTTAGGGCGATCGAGGACCCAGTACTTC	CASSLGRSRTQYF
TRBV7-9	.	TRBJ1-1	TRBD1	TGTGCCAGCGGGGGAGGCGGGACAGTGAACACTGAAGCTTTCTTT	CASGGGGTVNTEAFF
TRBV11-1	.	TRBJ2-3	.	TGTGCCAGCAGCCCGATTGAGGGAGGAGGCACAGATACGCAGTATTTT	CASSPIEGGGTDTQYF
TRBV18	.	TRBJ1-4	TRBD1	TGTGCCAGCTCTCCTGGGACAGGTGAAAAACTGTTTTTT	CASSPGTGEKLFF
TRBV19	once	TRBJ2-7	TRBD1	TGTGCCAGTAGTGTGGGACAGAAGCACTACGAGCAGTACTTC	CASSVGQKHYEQYF
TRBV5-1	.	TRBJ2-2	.	TGCGCCGTCTGGGCAGCGGAGCTGTTTTTT	CAVWAAELFF
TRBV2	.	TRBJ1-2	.	TGTGCCAGCCAGCGCAGCGTAGTTTCCGGGTCTAGCTATGGCTACACCTTC	CASQRSVVSGSSYGYTF
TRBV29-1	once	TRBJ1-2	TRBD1	TGCAGCGTCGGACAGGGGGGAAACTATGGCTACACCTTC	CSVGQGGNYGYTF
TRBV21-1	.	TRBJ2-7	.	TGTGCCGGGTATTCAGGGGGCTGCGAGCAGTACTTC	CAGYSGGCEQYF
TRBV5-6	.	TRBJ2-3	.	TGTGCCAGCATGGGCGGGCTCTCCACAGATACGCAGTATTTT	CASMGGLSTDTQYF
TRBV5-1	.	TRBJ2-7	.	TGCGCCAGCAGCCCCTATGGTGGGAGGGAGCAGTACTTC	CASSPYGGREQYF
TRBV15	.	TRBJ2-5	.	TGTGCCACCAGCAGCGGCCTACGAAGGGCGGGGGCCGAGGAGACCCAGTACTTC	CATSSGLRRAGAEETQYF
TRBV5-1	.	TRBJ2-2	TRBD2	TGCGCCAGCAGCTCGTCGGGGGGTGGCACCGGGGAGCTGTTTTTT	CASSSSGGGTGELFF
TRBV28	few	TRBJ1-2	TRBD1	TGTGCCAGCAGTTTAGGCGACAGGGGGCGCAAGGGCTACACCTTC	CASSLGDRGRKGYTF
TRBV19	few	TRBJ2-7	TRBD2	TGTGCCAGTAGTAGCCCCGGGACTAGCGGGGACTACGAGCAGTACTTC	CASSSPGTSGDYEQYF
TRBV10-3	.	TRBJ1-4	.	TGTGCCATCAGTGAGTCTGGGCCCAATGAAAAACTGTTTTTT	CAISESGPNEKLFF
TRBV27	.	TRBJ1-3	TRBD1	TGTGCCAGCCGGGACAGGGATTCGTCTGGAAACACCATATATTTT	CASRDRDSSGNTIYF
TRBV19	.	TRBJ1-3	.	TGTGCCAGTAGTTTTTCGTTCTCTGGAAACACCATATATTTT	CASSFSFSGNTIYF
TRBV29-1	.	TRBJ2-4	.	TGCAGCGCCGAGGGGGACGCCAAAAACATTCAGTACTTC	CSAEGDAKNIQYF
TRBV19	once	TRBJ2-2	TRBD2	TGTGCCAGTAGCCGCCGGGGGGTAAACACCGGGGAGCTGTTTTTT	CASSRRGVNTGELFF
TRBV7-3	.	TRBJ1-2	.	TGTGCCAGCAGCTTAAAGGCTGGGGGAGGTGGCTACACCTTC	CASSLKAGGGGYTF
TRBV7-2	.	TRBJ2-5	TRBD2	TGTGCCAGCAGCTTAGTTGCGGGGGTCCAAGAGACCCAGTACTTC	CASSLVAGVQETQYF
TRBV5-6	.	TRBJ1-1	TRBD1	TGTGCCAGCAGCTTGTTCGGACAGGTGAACACTGAAGCTTTCTTT	CASSLFGQVNTEAFF
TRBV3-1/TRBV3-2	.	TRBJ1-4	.	TGTGCCAGCAGCCAGGATGGGACACCGAATGAAAAACTGTTTTTT	CASSQDGTPNEKLFF
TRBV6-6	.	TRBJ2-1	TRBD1	TGTGCCAGCAGTCGGAACCCTCGGACAGGGGGCGCGGACAATGAGCAGTTCTTC	CASSRNPRTGGADNEQFF
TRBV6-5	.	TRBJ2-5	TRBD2	TGTGCCAGCAGTTCGATAGCGGGGTCGGAGACCCAGTACTTC	CASSSIAGSETQYF
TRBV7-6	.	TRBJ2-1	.	TGTGCCATCCCGACAAATGAGCAGTTCTTC	CAIPTNEQFF
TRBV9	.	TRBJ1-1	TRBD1	TGTGCCAGCAGCGAAACGATAGGGACAGGCGAGAACACTGAAGCTTTCTTT	CASSETIGTGENTEAFF
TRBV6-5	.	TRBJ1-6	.	TGTGCCAGCAGTTCGATCAGGGATTCCTATAATTCACCCCTCCACTTT	CASSSIRDSYNSPLHF
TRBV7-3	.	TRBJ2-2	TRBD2	TGTGCCAGCAGCCCGGAACTAGCGGGGGGGCTCGACACCGGGGAGCTGTTTTTT	CASSPELAGGLDTGELFF
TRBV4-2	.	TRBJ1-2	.	TGTGCCAGCAGTTATATTACCGGGACACATAACTATGGCTACACCTTC	CASSYITGTHNYGYTF